These T cell receptor beta chains were read from a single sample in a study of regulatory T cells in long-lasting Graves disease. In TCRdb, the multiplex PCR reads were re-called with MiXCR into one record per CDR3 protein. The sample lists approximately 690,000 distinct CDR3 sequences; around 30% were seen once. Sequenced material: peripheral blood mononuclear cells (PBMCs), taken when the disease was refractory, from a patient treated with antithyroid drugs. These receptors originate from a female donor with Graves disease. The CDR3 runs from the conserved cysteine through the conserved F or W. A D gene is named only where the DNA matches it firmly. Expanded clones are given a class, and other clones once, few, many or no size at all.

TRBV20-1	TRBJ1-6	NA	15	NA	TGCAGTGCTATTAAGCCGACCGTAACGAATTCACCCCTCCACTTT	CSAIKPTVTNSPLHF
TRBV6-1	TRBJ1-6	TRBD1	15	NA	TGTGCCAGCAGTGAAGTGGGACAGGGAAATTCACCCCTCCACTTT	CASSEVGQGNSPLHF
TRBV12-3/TRBV12-4	TRBJ1-6	TRBD1	15	few	TGTGCCAGCAGCACCAGACAGGGGTATAATTCACCCCTCCACTTT	CASSTRQGYNSPLHF
TRBV20-1	TRBJ2-2	NA	11	few	TGCAGTGCTAGCGTTGTCGGGGAGCTGTTTTTT	CSASVVGELFF
TRBV12-3/TRBV12-4	TRBJ1-5	NA	14	NA	TGTGCCAGCAGTTTACACCCTAGCAATCAGCCCCAGCATTTT	CASSLHPSNQPQHF
TRBV11-2	TRBJ2-5	TRBD1	14	NA	TGTGCCAGCAGCCCCCCCACAGGGGAAGAGACCCAGTACTTC	CASSPPTGEETQYF
TRBV28	TRBJ1-5	TRBD1	15	NA	TGTGCCAGCAGTTCTGCCGGGACAGGGTATCAGCCCCAGCATTTT	CASSSAGTGYQPQHF
TRBV11-2	TRBJ2-7	NA	15	many	TGTGCCAGCAGCTTAGGAACGAGTGCCACCTACGAGCAGTACTTC	CASSLGTSATYEQYF
TRBV29-1	TRBJ2-5	NA	14	many	TGCAGCGTTGATGGGGACACAAACGGGGAGACCCAGTACTTC	CSVDGDTNGETQYF
TRBV18	TRBJ2-5	NA	13	many	TGTGCCAGCAGTCCCGATCGTAAAGAGACCCAGTACTTC	CASSPDRKETQYF
TRBV12-3/TRBV12-4	TRBJ2-2	TRBD1	15	NA	TGTGCCAGCAGGCAAGAGACAGGGCCCACCGGGGAGCTGTTTTTT	CASRQETGPTGELFF
TRBV11-1	TRBJ1-1	TRBD1	14	NA	TGTGCCAGCAGCTCGGGGGACAGGGGCACTGAAGCTTTCTTT	CASSSGDRGTEAFF
TRBV6-2/TRBV6-3	TRBJ2-7	TRBD2	18	few	TGTGCCAGCAGTTATTTGAAGGGTTCCCGGACTAGCAGCGACGAGCAGTACTTC	CASSYLKGSRTSSDEQYF
TRBV20-1	TRBJ2-7	TRBD2	13	few	TGCAGTGCTAGGGGACTAGGGACCTACGAGCAGTACTTC	CSARGLGTYEQYF
TRBV5-1	TRBJ1-1	TRBD1	15	NA	TGCGCCAGCACCCCTACGGACAGGGGGTCCACTGAAGCTTTCTTT	CASTPTDRGSTEAFF
TRBV5-6	TRBJ2-7	TRBD1	15	NA	TGTGCCAGCAGCGGTGGGACAGGGAACTTCTACGAGCAGTACTTC	CASSGGTGNFYEQYF
TRBV3-1	TRBJ1-2	NA	13	NA	TGTGCCAGCAGCCAGAGAGGAAACTATGGCTACACCTTC	CASSQRGNYGYTF
TRBV6-1	TRBJ1-4	NA	14	many	TGTGCCAGCAGTCCTACCCAGGGAGGCGAAAAACTGTTTTTT	CASSPTQGGEKLFF
TRBV5-1	TRBJ1-2	NA	14	many	TGCGCCAGCAGCTTGGTAGGAGGAGGGTATGGCTACACCTTC	CASSLVGGGYGYTF
TRBV12-5	TRBJ2-7	NA	18	few	TGTGCTAGTGGTTTGGCGACTCTATTCCGGGACACGACTCGGGAGCAGTACTTC	CASGLATLFRDTTREQYF
TRBV20-1	TRBJ1-5	TRBD1	15	NA	TGCAGTGCTAGAGTCGGGACAGGGGGCAATCAGCCCCAGCATTTT	CSARVGTGGNQPQHF
TRBV6-1	TRBJ1-5	NA	14	many	TGTGCCAGCAGTGAACCGCTTAGCAATCAGCCCCAGCATTTT	CASSEPLSNQPQHF